These 4 T cell receptor beta chains share one sample of origin, sequenced in a study of graft-versus-host responses after intestinal transplantation. Graft material was processed, releasing intraepithelial and lamina propria lymphocytes. Assay: immunoSEQ multiplex PCR; the TCRdb copy retains only in-frame clones and omits some. The sample lists approximately 1,100 clones; about three quarters were seen once. This specimen was ileum tissue, taken 7 days after intestinal transplantation. These receptors came from a human patient who received an intestinal transplant, so some T cells may come from the graft donor.

The rearrangement uses TRBV6-6 and TRBJ1-1, with TRBD1 matching over 10 bases. Germline V lookup: CDR1 MNHNY, CDR2 SVGAGI (reference sequence). The CDR3 contains 15 residues. V shed 5 bases, J shed 6 bases, and the junction held 9 bases outside the gene matches. The CDR3 is CASSKTGGAVAEAFF. Written as DNA, the CDR3 is TGTGCCAGCAGTAAGACAGGGGGCGCGGTTGCTGAAGCTTTCTTT.

The chain combines TRBV6-1 with TRBJ1-5; D gene uncertain. This CDR3 comprises 15 residues. Trimming stripped 10 bases from V and 7 bases from J, with 23 bases between. Per germline, CDR1 MNHNS and CDR2 SASEGT. The CDR3 nucleotides are TGTGCCACGGGAGGGATGGCCCTATTACGGCAGCCCCAGCATTTT. This codes for CATGGMALLRQPQHF.

The V gene is TRBV5-1, the J gene TRBJ2-3; D is unclear. The V gene lost 0 bases and the J gene lost 5 bases, with 7 bases spanning the gap. Germline V gene sequence: CDR1 SGHRS, CDR2 YFSETQ. CDR3 length equals 13 residues. CDR3 bases: TGCGCCAGCAGCTTGGTTGGGGAAGATACGCAGTATTTT. Its translation is CASSLVGEDTQYF.

This rearrangement joins TRBV6-6 to TRBJ2-7, with D possibly matching TRBD1 (5 bases). Germline loops: CDR1 MNHNY, CDR2 SVGAGI (reference sequence). This CDR3 is 12 amino acids long. Trimming left V 2 bases short and J 7 bases short, with 9 bases between. Here the CDR3 reads CASSYTQAEQYF. DNA for the CDR3: TGTGCCAGCAGTTACACACAGGCAGAGCAGTACTTC.